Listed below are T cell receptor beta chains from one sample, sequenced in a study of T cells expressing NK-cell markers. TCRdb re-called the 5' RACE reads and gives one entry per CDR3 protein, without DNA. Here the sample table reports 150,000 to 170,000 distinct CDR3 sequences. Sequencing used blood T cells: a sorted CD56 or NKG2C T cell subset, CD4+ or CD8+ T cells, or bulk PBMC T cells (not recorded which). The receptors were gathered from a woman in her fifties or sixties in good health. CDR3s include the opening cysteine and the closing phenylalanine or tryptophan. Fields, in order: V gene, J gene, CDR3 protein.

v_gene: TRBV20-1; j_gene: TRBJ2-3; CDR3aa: CSAETGADTQYF
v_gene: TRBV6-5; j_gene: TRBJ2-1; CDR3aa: CASALGDFHNEQFF
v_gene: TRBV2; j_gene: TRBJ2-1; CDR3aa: CASSSAMGPLDEQFF
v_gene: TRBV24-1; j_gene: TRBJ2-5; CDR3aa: CAIQGLAGEGETQYF
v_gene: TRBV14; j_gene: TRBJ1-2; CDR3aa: CASSQGFGTGYGYTF
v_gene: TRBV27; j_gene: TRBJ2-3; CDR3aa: CASSSGGAPGPYF
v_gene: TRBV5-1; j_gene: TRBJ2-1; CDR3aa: CASTREAGSYNEQFF
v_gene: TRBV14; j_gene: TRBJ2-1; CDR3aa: CASSNIETPYNEQFF
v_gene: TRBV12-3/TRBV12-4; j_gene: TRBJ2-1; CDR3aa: CASLGGPKWEQFF
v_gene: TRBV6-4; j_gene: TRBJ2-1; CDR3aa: CASSEVGEGGGEQFF